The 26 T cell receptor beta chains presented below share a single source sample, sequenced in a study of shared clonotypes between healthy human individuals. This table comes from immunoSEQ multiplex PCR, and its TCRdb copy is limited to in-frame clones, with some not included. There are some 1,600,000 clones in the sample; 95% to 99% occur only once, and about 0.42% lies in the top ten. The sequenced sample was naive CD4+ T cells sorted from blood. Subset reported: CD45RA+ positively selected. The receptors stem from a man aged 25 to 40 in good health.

CDR3 sequence reads: CASTLAVDYEQYF. The DNA for the CDR3 is TGTGCCAGCACCTTAGCGGTCGACTACGAGCAGTACTTC. The chain recombines TRBV6-1 with TRBJ2-7, with a possible D match to TRBD2 (6 bases). Between the trimmed V and J ends, which lost 7 bases and 3 bases, there was a span of 13 bases. Germline CDR1 is MNHNS and CDR2 is SASEGT. There are 13 residues in the CDR3.

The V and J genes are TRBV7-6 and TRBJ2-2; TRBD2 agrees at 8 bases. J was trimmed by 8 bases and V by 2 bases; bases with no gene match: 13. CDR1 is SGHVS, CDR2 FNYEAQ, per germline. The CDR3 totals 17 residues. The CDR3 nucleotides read TGTGCCAGCAGCTTATTGGCCGGGACTAGTAGGGAAGGGGAGCTGTTTTTT. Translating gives CASSLLAGTSREGELFF.

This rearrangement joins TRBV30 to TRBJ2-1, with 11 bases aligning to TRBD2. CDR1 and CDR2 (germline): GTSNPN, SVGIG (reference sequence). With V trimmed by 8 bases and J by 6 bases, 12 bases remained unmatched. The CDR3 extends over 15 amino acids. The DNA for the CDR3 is TGTGCCGGAGGTACGGGACTAGCGGAGCGCAATGAGCAGTTCTTC. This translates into CAGGTGLAERNEQFF.

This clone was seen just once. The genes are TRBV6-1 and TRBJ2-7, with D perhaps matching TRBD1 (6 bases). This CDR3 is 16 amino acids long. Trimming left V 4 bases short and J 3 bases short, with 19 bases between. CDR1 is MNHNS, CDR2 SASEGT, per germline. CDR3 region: CASSAYPPGQGYEQYF. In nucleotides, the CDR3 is TGTGCCAGCAGTGCATACCCGCCGGGACAAGGCTACGAGCAGTACTTC.

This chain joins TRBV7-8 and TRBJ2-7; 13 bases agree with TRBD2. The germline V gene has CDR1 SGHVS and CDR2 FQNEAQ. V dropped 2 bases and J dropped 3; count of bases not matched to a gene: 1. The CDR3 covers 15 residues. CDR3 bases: TGTGCCAGCAGCTTACGACTAGCGGGAGGCTACGAGCAGTACTTC. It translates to CASSLRLAGGYEQYF.

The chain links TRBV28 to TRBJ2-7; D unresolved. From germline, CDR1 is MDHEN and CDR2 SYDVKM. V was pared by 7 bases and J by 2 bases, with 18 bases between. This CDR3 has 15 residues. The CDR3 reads CASNYRFSRPYEQYF. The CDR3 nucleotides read TGTGCCAGCAATTATAGGTTCTCACGGCCCTACGAGCAGTACTTC.

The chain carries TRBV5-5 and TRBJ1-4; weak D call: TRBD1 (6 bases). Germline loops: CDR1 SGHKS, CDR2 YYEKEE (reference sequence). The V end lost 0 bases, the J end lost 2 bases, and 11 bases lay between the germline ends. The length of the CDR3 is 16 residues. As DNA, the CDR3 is TGTGCCAGCAGCTTGGGGGGGCAGACTACTAATGAAAAACTGTTTTTT. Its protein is CASSLGGQTTNEKLFF.

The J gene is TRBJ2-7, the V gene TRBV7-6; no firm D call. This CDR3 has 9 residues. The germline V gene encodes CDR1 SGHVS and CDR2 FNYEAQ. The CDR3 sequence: CANRVEQYF. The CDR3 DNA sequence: TGTGCTAACCGGGTTGAGCAGTACTTC.

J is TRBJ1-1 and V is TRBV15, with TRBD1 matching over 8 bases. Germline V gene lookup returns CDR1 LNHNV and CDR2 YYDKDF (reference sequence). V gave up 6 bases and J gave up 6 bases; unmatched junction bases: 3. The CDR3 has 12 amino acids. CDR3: CATRKDRAEAFF. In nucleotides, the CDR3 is TGTGCCACCAGGAAGGACAGGGCTGAAGCTTTCTTT.

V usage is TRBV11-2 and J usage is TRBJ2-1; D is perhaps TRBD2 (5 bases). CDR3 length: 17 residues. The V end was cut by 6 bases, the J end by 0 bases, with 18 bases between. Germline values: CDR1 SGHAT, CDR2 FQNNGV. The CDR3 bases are TGTGCCAGCAGTCCAATGACGGGATTTCCCTCCTACAATGAGCAGTTCTTC. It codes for CASSPMTGFPSYNEQFF. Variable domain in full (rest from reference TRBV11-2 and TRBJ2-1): EAGVAQSPRYKIIEKRQSVAFWCNPISGHATLYWYQQILGQGPKLLIQFQNNGVVDDSQLPKDRFSAERLKGVDSTLKIQPAKLEDSAVYLCASSPMTGFPSYNEQFFGPGTRLTVL.

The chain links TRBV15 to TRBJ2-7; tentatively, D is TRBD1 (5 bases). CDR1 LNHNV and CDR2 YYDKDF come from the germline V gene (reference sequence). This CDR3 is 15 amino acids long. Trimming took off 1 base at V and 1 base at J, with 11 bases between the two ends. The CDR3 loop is CATSRGQIYSYEQYF. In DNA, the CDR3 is TGTGCCACCAGCAGAGGACAGATATATTCCTACGAGCAGTACTTC.

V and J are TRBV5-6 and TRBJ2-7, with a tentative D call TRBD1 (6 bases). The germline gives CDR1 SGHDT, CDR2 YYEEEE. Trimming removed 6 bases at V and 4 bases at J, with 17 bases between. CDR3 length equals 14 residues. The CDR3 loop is CASIDRQAGYEQYF. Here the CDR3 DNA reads TGTGCCAGCATTGACAGGCAGGCTGGGTACGAGCAGTACTTC.

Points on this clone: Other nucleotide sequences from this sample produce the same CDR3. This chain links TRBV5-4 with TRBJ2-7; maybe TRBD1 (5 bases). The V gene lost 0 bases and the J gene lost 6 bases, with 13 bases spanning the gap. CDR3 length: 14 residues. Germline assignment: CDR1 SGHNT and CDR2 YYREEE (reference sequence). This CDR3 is CASSLEGQGSEQYF. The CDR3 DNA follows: TGTGCCAGCAGCTTGGAAGGTCAGGGATCCGAGCAGTACTTC. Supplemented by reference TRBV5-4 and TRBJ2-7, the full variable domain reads ETGVTQSPTHLIKTRGQQVTLRCSSQSGHNTVSWYQQALGQGPQFIFQYYREEENGRGNFPPRFSGLQFPNYSSELNVNALELDDSALYLCASSLEGQGSEQYFGPGTRLTVT.

In DNA form, the CDR3 reads TGTGCCAGCAGCTTAGGGTCCAGGCCGAACACTGAAGCTTTCTTT. It yields the protein CASSLGSRPNTEAFF. This rearrangement joins TRBV11-2 to TRBJ1-1; unclear D gene. The CDR3 is 15 residues long. Between the trimmed V and J ends, which lost 1 base and 1 base, there was a span of 10 bases. The germline CDR1 and CDR2 sequences are SGHAT and FQNNGV. Variable domain in full (rest from reference TRBV11-2 and TRBJ1-1): EAGVAQSPRYKIIEKRQSVAFWCNPISGHATLYWYQQILGQGPKLLIQFQNNGVVDDSQLPKDRFSAERLKGVDSTLKIQPAKLEDSAVYLCASSLGSRPNTEAFFGQGTRLTVV.

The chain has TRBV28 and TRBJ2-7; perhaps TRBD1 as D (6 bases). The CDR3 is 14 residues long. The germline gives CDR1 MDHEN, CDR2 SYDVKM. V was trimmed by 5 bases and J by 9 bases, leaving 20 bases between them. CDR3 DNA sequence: TGTGCCAGCAGTCGTACCCGGACAGCCGGGTTGCAGTACTTC. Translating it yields CASSRTRTAGLQYF.

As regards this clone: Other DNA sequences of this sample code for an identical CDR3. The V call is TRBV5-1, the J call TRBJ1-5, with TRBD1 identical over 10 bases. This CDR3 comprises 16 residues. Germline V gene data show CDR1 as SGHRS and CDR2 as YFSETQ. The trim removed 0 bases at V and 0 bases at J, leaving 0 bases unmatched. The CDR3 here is CASSLGTGGSNQPQHF. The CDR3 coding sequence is TGCGCCAGCAGCTTGGGGACAGGGGGTAGCAATCAGCCCCAGCATTTT.

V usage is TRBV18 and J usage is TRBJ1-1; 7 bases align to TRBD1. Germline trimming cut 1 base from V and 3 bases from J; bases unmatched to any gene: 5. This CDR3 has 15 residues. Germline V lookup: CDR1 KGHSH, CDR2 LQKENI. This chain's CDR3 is CASSPLPRGDTEAFF. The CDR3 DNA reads TGTGCCAGCTCACCACTTCCCAGGGGGGACACTGAAGCTTTCTTT.

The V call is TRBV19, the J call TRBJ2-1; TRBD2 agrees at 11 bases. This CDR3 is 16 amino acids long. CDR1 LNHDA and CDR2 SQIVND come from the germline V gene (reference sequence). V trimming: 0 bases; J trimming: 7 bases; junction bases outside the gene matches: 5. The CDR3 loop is CASSIDWLAGGNEQFF. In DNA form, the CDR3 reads TGTGCCAGTAGTATAGATTGGCTAGCGGGAGGAAATGAGCAGTTCTTC.

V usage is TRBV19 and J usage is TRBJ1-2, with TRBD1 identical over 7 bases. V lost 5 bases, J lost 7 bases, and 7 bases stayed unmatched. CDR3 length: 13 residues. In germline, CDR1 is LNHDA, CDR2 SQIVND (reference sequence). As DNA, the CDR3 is TGTGCCAGTAGTGAAAGGACAGGAGGTGGCTACACCTTC. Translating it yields CASSERTGGGYTF.

The CDR3 loop reads CASSQVRLPTDTQYF. The CDR3 nucleotides read TGCGCCAGCAGCCAAGTAAGGTTGCCCACAGATACGCAGTATTTT. The chain carries TRBV4-1 and TRBJ2-3; D unresolved. The CDR3 is 15 residues long. The V and J ends lost 1 base and 2 bases respectively, with 10 bases between them. Per the germline V gene, CDR1 is MGHRA and CDR2 is YSYEKL.

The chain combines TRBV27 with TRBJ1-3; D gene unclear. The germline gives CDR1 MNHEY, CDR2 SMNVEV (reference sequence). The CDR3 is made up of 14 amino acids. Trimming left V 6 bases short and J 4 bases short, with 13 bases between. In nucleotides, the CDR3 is TGTGCCAGCAGGCCTGTCCCTAGAGGAAACACCATATATTTT. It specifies CASRPVPRGNTIYF.

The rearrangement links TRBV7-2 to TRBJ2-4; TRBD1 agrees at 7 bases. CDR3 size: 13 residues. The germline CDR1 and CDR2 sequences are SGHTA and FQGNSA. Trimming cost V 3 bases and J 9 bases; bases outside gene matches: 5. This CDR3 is CASSLGQLRIQYF. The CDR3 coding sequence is TGTGCCAGCAGCTTGGGACAGCTGCGCATTCAGTACTTC.

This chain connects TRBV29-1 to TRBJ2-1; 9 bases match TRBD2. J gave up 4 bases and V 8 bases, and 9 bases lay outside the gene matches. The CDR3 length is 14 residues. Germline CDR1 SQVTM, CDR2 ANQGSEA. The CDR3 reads CSSTLRGGYNEQFF. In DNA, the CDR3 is TGCAGCTCTACCCTGCGGGGGGGGTACAATGAGCAGTTCTTC.

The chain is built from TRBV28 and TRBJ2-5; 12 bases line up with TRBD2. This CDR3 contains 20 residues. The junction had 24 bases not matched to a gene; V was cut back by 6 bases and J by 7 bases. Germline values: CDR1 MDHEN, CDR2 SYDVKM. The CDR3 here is CASRSHGPSGRGLSHVTQYF. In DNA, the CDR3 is TGTGCCAGCAGATCCCACGGTCCTAGCGGGAGGGGGCTGAGTCATGTGACCCAGTACTTC.

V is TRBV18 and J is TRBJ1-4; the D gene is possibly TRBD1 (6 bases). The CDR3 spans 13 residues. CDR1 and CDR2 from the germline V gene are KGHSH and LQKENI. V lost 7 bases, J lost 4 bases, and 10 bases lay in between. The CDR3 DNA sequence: TGTGCCAGCTGGGACACCATTAATGAAAAACTGTTTTTT. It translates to CASWDTINEKLFF.

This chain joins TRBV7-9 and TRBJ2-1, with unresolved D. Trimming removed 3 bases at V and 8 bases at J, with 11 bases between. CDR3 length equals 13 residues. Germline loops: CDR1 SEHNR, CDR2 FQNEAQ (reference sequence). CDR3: CASSFGSNDEQFF. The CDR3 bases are TGTGCCAGCAGCTTCGGCAGCAATGATGAGCAGTTCTTC.